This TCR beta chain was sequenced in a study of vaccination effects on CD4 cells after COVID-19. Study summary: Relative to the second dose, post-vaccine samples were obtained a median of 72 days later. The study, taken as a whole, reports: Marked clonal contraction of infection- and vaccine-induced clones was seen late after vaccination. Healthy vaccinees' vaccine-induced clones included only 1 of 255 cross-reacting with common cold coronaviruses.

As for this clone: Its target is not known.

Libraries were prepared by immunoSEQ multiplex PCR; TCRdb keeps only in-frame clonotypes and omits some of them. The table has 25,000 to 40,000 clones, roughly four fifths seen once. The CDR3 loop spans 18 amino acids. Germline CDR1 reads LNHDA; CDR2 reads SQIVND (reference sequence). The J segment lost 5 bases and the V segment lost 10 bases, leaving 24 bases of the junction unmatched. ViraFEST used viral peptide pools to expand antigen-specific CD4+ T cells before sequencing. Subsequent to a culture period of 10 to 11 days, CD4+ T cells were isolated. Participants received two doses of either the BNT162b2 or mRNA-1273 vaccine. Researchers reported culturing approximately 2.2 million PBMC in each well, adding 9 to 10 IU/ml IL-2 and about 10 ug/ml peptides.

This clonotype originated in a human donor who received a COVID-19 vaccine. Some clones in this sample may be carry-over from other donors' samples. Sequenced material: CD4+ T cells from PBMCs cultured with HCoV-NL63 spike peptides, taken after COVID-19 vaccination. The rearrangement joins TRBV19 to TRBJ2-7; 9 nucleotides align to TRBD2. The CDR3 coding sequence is TGTGCCAACCGGGGGAAGCAAGCGGGGGGCCGTGTTAAAAACGAGCAGTACGTC. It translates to CANRGKQAGGRVKNEQYV.